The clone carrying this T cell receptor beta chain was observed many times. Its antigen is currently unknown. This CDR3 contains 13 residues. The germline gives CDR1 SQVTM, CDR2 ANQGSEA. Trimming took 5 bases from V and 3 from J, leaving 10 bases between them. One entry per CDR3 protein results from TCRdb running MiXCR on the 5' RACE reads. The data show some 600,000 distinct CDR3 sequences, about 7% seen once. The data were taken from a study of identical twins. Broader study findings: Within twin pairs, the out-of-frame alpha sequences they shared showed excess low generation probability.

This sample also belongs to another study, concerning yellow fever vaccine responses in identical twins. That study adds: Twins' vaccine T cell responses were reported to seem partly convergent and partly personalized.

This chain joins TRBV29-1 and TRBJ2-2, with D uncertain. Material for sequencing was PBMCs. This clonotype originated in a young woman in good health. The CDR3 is CSVIRPYTGELFF. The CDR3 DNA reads TGCAGCGTTATTCGACCGTACACCGGGGAGCTGTTTTTT.